This T cell receptor (beta chain) was captured by sequencing in a study of quantifying T cell responses using KT2 cells. Overall study context: cDNA was made from DNase-treated RNA using alpha and beta constant primers. Under optimum conditions, T4 ligation efficiency was estimated at more than 8.5%. Whole-study findings and limits: Input KT2 cell number predicted KT2 alpha and beta sequence counts linearly over several orders of magnitude.

Fixed numbers of PBMC received varying amounts of KT2 cells. An oligo carrying a UMI was ligated to the cDNA 3' end. First-round PCR used 3 to 4 cycles and beta primers RC1.1 and RC1.2 covering TRBC1 and TRBC2. TCRdb re-derived calls from the UMI-ligation and nested PCR reads in MiXCR, one entry per CDR3 protein. The table includes tens of thousands of distinct CDR3 sequences, 6% to 8% detected once. This clonotype was observed at least ten times. Antigen specificity is unknown. Trimming removed 5 bases from V and 2 bases from J; junction bases left unmatched: 4. This CDR3 is 14 amino acids long. Germline loops: CDR1 MDHEN, CDR2 SYDVKM.

The sequence derives from a human donor. The genes are TRBV28 and TRBJ1-1, with 8 positions matching TRBD1. Sequenced sample: PBMCs spiked with cells of the T cell clone KT2. CDR3 loop: CASSGTGGNTEAFF. As DNA, the CDR3 is TGTGCCAGCAGTGGCACAGGGGGTAACACTGAAGCTTTCTTT.